The source of this T cell receptor beta chain is a study of T cells in Graves' hyperthyroidism and ophthalmopathy. Study results and limitations: A model of 13 V-J pairs discriminated ophthalmopathy from stable hyperthyroidism. Expanded thyroid clonotypes (above 0.001) were mostly also found in blood.

CDR1 is KGHDR and CDR2 is SFDVKD in the germline V gene. This CDR3 contains 16 residues. V was pared by 4 bases and J by 2 bases, with 5 bases of the junction left unmatched. Any patient presenting with uncontrolled infection, other autoimmune disease, pregnancy or lactation was left out. This clonotype was seen a handful of times. The antigen is not known. The TCR beta CDR3 regions underwent amplification using RNA transcripts as the source. The HTBI primer set drove a first-round RT-PCR of the TCR CDR3. From the multiplex PCR reads, TCRdb called clonotypes with MiXCR, one entry per CDR3 protein. The sample records fewer than 450,000 distinct CDR3 sequences, around 20% being singletons.

The clonotype comes from a man younger than 30 with Graves' ophthalmopathy. The V and J genes are TRBV24-1 and TRBJ1-5, with 9 bases identical to TRBD1. The sample was blood. For the CDR3, the DNA is TGTGCCACCAGTGACCCCCGGACAGGGGGCAATCAGCCCCAGCATTTT. Translation: CATSDPRTGGNQPQHF.